The 15 T cell receptor beta chains listed next were all sequenced from one sample in a study of blood T cell repertoires in COVID-19. TCRdb's copy holds only in-frame clones and misses some; the assay was immunoSEQ multiplex PCR. The data hold roughly 100,000 clones, with 89% observed a single time. The specimen sequenced was peripheral blood. These receptors were collected from a woman aged 55-70 years with acute or convalescent COVID-19.

The chain uses TRBV5-1 and TRBJ2-3, with 8 bases lining up with TRBD2. CDR3 size: 15 residues. Germline CDR1 and CDR2: SGHRS and YFSETQ. The trim removed 4 bases at V and 7 bases at J, leaving 11 bases unmatched. The CDR3 loop is CASSSTSGLKHTQYF. In DNA, the CDR3 is TGCGCCAGCAGCAGTACTAGCGGCTTAAAACATACGCAGTATTTT.

The chain has TRBV5-1 and TRBJ2-1; TRBD2 matches at 7 bases. With V trimmed by 0 bases and J by 2 bases, 2 bases remained unmatched. The CDR3 has 15 amino acids. Germline-derived CDR1 and CDR2 are SGHRS and YFSETQ. The CDR3 is CASSLALAAYNEQFF. The DNA of the CDR3 is TGCGCCAGCAGCTTGGCGCTAGCGGCCTACAATGAGCAGTTCTTC.

The chain links TRBV7-8 to TRBJ1-2; 8 bases are a match to TRBD1. In germline, CDR1 is SGHVS, CDR2 FQNEAQ. The CDR3 length is 14 residues. After removal of 1 base from V and 8 bases from J, the junction contained 6 bases not matched to a gene. CDR3 loop: CASSLVDRGSGYTF. The CDR3 bases are TGTGCCAGCAGCTTAGTCGACAGGGGAAGCGGCTACACCTTC.

The chain couples TRBV10-3 to TRBJ1-1, with D hard to call. Trimming left V 8 bases short and J 0 bases short, with 7 bases between. Germline V gene sequence: CDR1 ENHRY, CDR2 SYGVKD. This CDR3 region has 12 residues. CDR3 sequence reads: CAIGGMNTEAFF. In DNA form, the CDR3 reads TGTGCCATCGGAGGGATGAACACTGAAGCTTTCTTT.

This chain connects TRBV7-3 to TRBJ2-5; the D gene is possibly TRBD2 (5 bases). The CDR3 contains 14 residues. With 2 bases removed from V and 5 bases from J, the gap between germline ends came to 12 bases. Germline V gene data show CDR1 as SGHTA and CDR2 as FQGTGA. Here the CDR3 reads CASSLGGRGETQYF. The CDR3, as DNA: TGTGCCAGCAGCTTAGGTGGGAGAGGCGAGACCCAGTACTTC. Complete variable domain (other parts from reference TRBV7-3 and TRBJ2-5): GAGVSQTPSNKVTEKGKYVELRCDPISGHTALYWYRQSLGQGPEFLIYFQGTGAADDSGLPNDRFFAVRPEGSVSTLKIQRTERGDSAVYLCASSLGGRGETQYFGPGTRLLVL.

The chain links TRBV24-1 to TRBJ2-7; TRBD2 is a possible D gene (6 bases). V was cut by 5 bases and J by 2 bases, with 21 bases left in between. Germline lookup yields CDR1 KGHDR and CDR2 SFDVKD. The CDR3 spans 17 residues. The chain's CDR3 is CATSGPAGLVLTYEQYV. The CDR3 coding sequence is TGTGCCACCAGTGGGCCAGCGGGCTTAGTTTTAACCTACGAGCAGTACGTC.

V usage is TRBV19 and J usage is TRBJ1-1, with 9 bases matching TRBD1. Losses at the gene ends were 2 bases for V and 5 bases for J; bases not matched to a gene: 18. This CDR3 contains 19 residues. Germline values: CDR1 LNHDA, CDR2 SQIVND (reference sequence). The CDR3 sequence: CASSITSLPGQGLGTEAFF. The CDR3 DNA sequence: TGTGCCAGTAGTATAACATCCCTTCCTGGACAGGGGTTGGGAACTGAAGCTTTCTTT.

The V gene is TRBV7-9, the J gene TRBJ2-3; TRBD2 matches 8 bases. This CDR3 region has 14 residues. J gave up 14 bases and V 6 bases, and 16 bases lay outside the gene matches. Per the germline V gene, CDR1 is SEHNR and CDR2 is FQNEAQ (reference sequence). The CDR3 sequence is CASSQLGGSGGSYF. CDR3 coding DNA: TGTGCCAGCAGTCAATTGGGCGGAAGCGGGGGTTCGTATTTT.

This clone was seen only once. The chain carries TRBV28 and TRBJ2-7; D uncertain. Trimming took off 2 bases at V and 4 bases at J, with 6 bases between the two ends. CDR1 and CDR2 from the germline V gene are MDHEN and SYDVKM. There are 12 residues in the CDR3. The CDR3 sequence: CASSLVSYEQYF. DNA of the CDR3: TGTGCCAGCAGTTTAGTTAGTTACGAGCAGTACTTC.

This clone was observed a few times. The CDR3 region is CASSEGGGGNQPQHF. CDR3 DNA: TGTGCCAGCAGTGAGGGAGGAGGAGGCAATCAGCCCCAGCATTTT. The chain uses TRBV2 and TRBJ1-5; D gene uncertain. Germline-derived CDR1 and CDR2 are SNHLY and FYNNEI. The CDR3 extends over 15 amino acids. V lost 3 bases to trimming and J lost 2 bases, with 11 bases between them.

This clone has just one count. The rearrangement links TRBV5-1 to TRBJ2-7; 11 bases map to TRBD1. The V and J ends lost 2 bases and 4 bases, in that order; junction bases with no gene match: 5. The CDR3 has 15 residues. The V gene's germline CDR1 is SGHRS and CDR2 YFSETQ. In nucleotides, the CDR3 is TGCGCCAGCAGCTTCGGCGGGACAGGGGGGTACGAGCAGTACTTC. Translated: CASSFGGTGGYEQYF.

This clone showed up just a few times. V is TRBV30 and J is TRBJ1-1; D uncertain. CDR1 and CDR2 (germline): GTSNPN, SVGIG (reference sequence). The germline V and J ends were trimmed by 4 bases and 10 bases, with 10 bases remaining between them. The CDR3 totals 10 residues. The CDR3 is CAWKRGRAFF. CDR3 DNA sequence: TGTGCCTGGAAACGAGGGAGAGCTTTCTTT.

In its sample, this clone was seen once. The chain couples TRBV10-3 to TRBJ2-3; TRBD1 is a possible D gene (7 bases). The CDR3 length is 15 residues. V lost 0 bases and J lost 3, with 10 bases in between. Germline V CDR1 and CDR2: ENHRY, SYGVKD. The CDR3 nucleotides are TGTGCCATCAGTGAGTCGGCAGGGGGGACAGATACGCAGTATTTT. Amino acid sequence: CAISESAGGTDTQYF.

The chain couples TRBV20-1 to TRBJ2-2, with TRBD1 as a possible D gene (5 bases). This CDR3 comprises 15 residues. Germline assignment: CDR1 DFQATT and CDR2 SNEGSKA (reference sequence). V was shortened by 4 bases and J by 0 bases, with 12 bases between the two germline ends. The CDR3 loop is CSANDRITNTGELFF. CDR3 DNA sequence: TGCAGTGCTAATGACAGAATCACGAACACCGGGGAGCTGTTTTTT.

This CDR3 is CASKPGPMNTEAFF. In DNA form, the CDR3 reads TGTGCCAGCAAACCAGGGCCTATGAACACTGAAGCTTTCTTT. The chain is built from TRBV7-3 and TRBJ1-1, with D tentatively TRBD1 (5 bases). Germline CDR1 reads SGHTA; CDR2 reads FQGTGA. Deletions cut 7 bases from V and 0 bases from J, with 12 bases between. This CDR3 region has 14 residues.